This record concerns one T cell receptor (beta chain) sequence. Mismatch repair deficiency was confirmed in all patients, by PCR or immunohistochemistry. The ends lost 5 bases at V and 3 bases at J; junction bases unmatched: 8. The CDR3 covers 16 residues. Looked up from germline, CDR1 is MNHEY and CDR2 is SMNVEV (reference sequence). The sample belongs to a study of PD-1 blockade in mismatch repair-deficient tumors. Assay used: immunoSEQ multiplex PCR; TCRdb lists only in-frame clones, some missing. This sample has about 100,000 clones, with about 79% found just once. The source material was peripheral blood, sampled roughly 36 weeks after starting pembrolizumab. The TCR was taken from an adult with mismatch repair-deficient cancer. The rearrangement uses TRBV27 and TRBJ2-1; TRBD2 agrees at 9 bases. This chain's CDR3 is CASSLPGTSFYNEQFF. The DNA of the CDR3 is TGTGCCAGCAGTCTACCCGGGACTAGCTTCTACAATGAGCAGTTCTTC.